This T cell receptor beta chain is drawn from a study of graft-versus-host responses after intestinal transplantation. Looking at the study overall: Every recipient underwent anti-thymocyte globulin induction, then tacrolimus and steroids for approximately 3 years.

Concerning this clone: Its antigen is not known.

Data came from immunoSEQ multiplex PCR; TCRdb stores just in-frame clones and leaves some out. The sample includes more than 70,000 clones, 85% to 90% of them seen just once. The sample in question was unstimulated CD4+ T cells sorted from spleen or lymph node cells, obtained before intestinal transplant. The sequence came from a human donor who received an intestinal transplant.

CDR3 bases: TGTGCCAGCAGTTTATCGCGGGGGAGCAGCTCTGGAAACACCATATATTTT. Translating it yields CASSLSRGSSSGNTIYF. This chain links TRBV27 with TRBJ1-3, with D possibly being TRBD1 (5 bases). The CDR3 has 17 amino acids. V lost 0 bases, J lost 0 bases, and 12 bases lay in between. The germline gives CDR1 MNHEY, CDR2 SMNVEV (reference sequence).